This is a list of T cell receptor beta chains from one sample in a study of blood T cell repertoires in COVID-19. Produced via immunoSEQ multiplex PCR; TCRdb's table is partial and in-frame only. The repertoire consists of a few hundred thousand clones, with approximately 92% occurring once and the leading ten covering 18%. The sequencing input was PBMCs or T cells enriched from blood (not recorded which). The receptor set was obtained from a woman under 40 who had recovered from COVID-19. Each CDR3 is given with its conserved first and last residue. The order of the fields is V gene, D gene, clone size, J gene, CDR3 protein, CDR3 DNA. The D gene is left open where the match is weak. Some rows have no size entry. The others give once, few or many, or a class for an expanded clone.

>TRBV10-3|-|-|TRBJ1-1
CAISKAGTEAFF
TGTGCCATCTCAAAAGCCGGGACAGAAGCTTTCTTT
>TRBV24-1|-|-|TRBJ2-5
CATSDSGGPGAQETQYF
TGTGCCACCAGTGATTCCGGCGGCCCAGGGGCCCAAGAGACCCAGTACTTC
>TRBV5-6|-|once|TRBJ2-5
CASSGGTAETQYF
TGTGCCAGCAGCGGAGGGACCGCAGAGACCCAGTACTTC
>TRBV27|TRBD2|-|TRBJ2-1
CASSFGTSGIVEQFF
TGTGCCAGCAGTTTCGGGACTAGCGGGATCGTTGAGCAGTTCTTC
>TRBV28|TRBD1|-|TRBJ1-3
CASSALGQGLNTIYF
TGTGCCAGCAGCGCCCTCGGACAGGGGTTGAACACCATATATTTT
>TRBV11-2|TRBD1|-|TRBJ2-1
CASSLQGASSYNEQFF
TGTGCCAGCAGCCTTCAGGGGGCAAGCTCCTACAATGAGCAGTTCTTC
>TRBV6-5|TRBD2|-|TRBJ2-7
CASSYSSGASYEQYF
TGTGCCAGCAGTTACTCGAGCGGGGCCTCCTACGAGCAGTACTTC
>TRBV6-5|-|-|TRBJ2-2
CASSNTGELFF
TGTGCCAGCTCAAACACCGGGGAGCTGTTTTTT
>TRBV11-3|TRBD1|-|TRBJ2-7
CASSLGQGVSYEQYF
TGTGCCAGCAGCTTAGGACAGGGTGTATCCTACGAGCAGTACTTC
>TRBV7-8|TRBD2|-|TRBJ2-5
CASSLARRGGPGETQYF
TGTGCCAGCAGCTTAGCGCGTCGGGGGGGCCCCGGAGAGACCCAGTACTTC
>TRBV18|TRBD1|once|TRBJ2-7
CASSPGTGPYEQYF
TGTGCCAGCTCACCAGGGACAGGACCCTACGAGCAGTACTTC
>TRBV27|-|-|TRBJ2-7
CASRSGDGREQYF
TGTGCCAGCAGATCCGGGGATGGGCGCGAGCAGTACTTC
>TRBV4-2|-|-|TRBJ2-3
CASSQDGARVSTDTQYF
TGTGCCAGCAGCCAAGATGGTGCCAGGGTTAGCACAGATACGCAGTATTTT
>TRBV7-2|-|-|TRBJ1-2
CASSPSVGAPIYGYTF
TGTGCCAGCAGCCCCAGCGTGGGGGCGCCGATCTATGGCTACACCTTC
>TRBV6-5|TRBD2|-|TRBJ2-1
CASSYVSGREGNEQFF
TGTGCCAGCAGTTACGTTAGCGGGAGGGAAGGCAATGAGCAGTTCTTC
>TRBV4-3|TRBD1|once|TRBJ2-2
CASSQDLRTGGIAGGELFF
TGCGCCAGCAGCCAAGATCTCCGCACAGGGGGGATTGCTGGCGGGGAGCTGTTTTTT
>TRBV25-1|TRBD1|once|TRBJ2-2
CASSWTGNTGELFF
TGTGCCAGCAGTTGGACAGGGAACACCGGGGAGCTGTTTTTT
>TRBV21-1|-|-|TRBJ2-3
CASSKVRSCGGISDTQYF
TGTGCCAGCAGCAAAGTTCGATCGTGCGGGGGGATATCAGATACGCAGTATTTT
>TRBV28|TRBD1|-|TRBJ2-7
CASNRGPRGYEQYF
TGTGCCAGCAACAGGGGCCCAAGGGGCTACGAGCAGTACTTC
>TRBV7-6|TRBD2|-|TRBJ2-1
CASSLESGTSGGEQFF
TGTGCCAGCAGCCTAGAGTCGGGGACTAGTGGAGGTGAGCAGTTCTTC
>TRBV11-2|TRBD2|-|TRBJ2-7
CASSFSGSGHEQYF
TGTGCCAGCAGCTTTAGCGGGAGTGGCCACGAGCAGTACTTC
>TRBV10-3|TRBD2|-|TRBJ2-3
CAITGGRTDTQYF
TGTGCCATCACGGGAGGGCGGACAGATACGCAGTATTTT
>TRBV19|TRBD1|few|TRBJ2-2
CASSFRTGNTGELFF
TGTGCCAGTAGTTTTCGGACAGGGAACACCGGGGAGCTGTTTTTT
>TRBV28|-|once|TRBJ2-1
CASSKGLSYNEQFF
TGTGCCAGCAGCAAGGGGCTCTCCTACAATGAGCAGTTCTTC
>TRBV11-3|TRBD2|-|TRBJ2-7
CASSFTGGGEQYF
TGTGCCAGCAGCTTCACGGGGGGTGGCGAGCAGTACTTC
>TRBV5-4|-|-|TRBJ2-7
CASSSAPETYEQYF
TGTGCCAGCAGCTCCGCACCGGAGACTTACGAGCAGTACTTC
>TRBV24-1|TRBD2|-|TRBJ2-1
CATSDPSGRYNEQFF
TGTGCCACCAGTGATCCCAGCGGGAGATACAATGAGCAGTTCTTC
>TRBV19|-|-|TRBJ1-2
CASRDTRYGYTF
TGTGCCAGCCGGGACACGCGGTATGGCTACACCTTC
>TRBV4-2|-|-|TRBJ1-6
CASSHPRAGPSQGSPLHF
TGTGCCAGCAGCCATCCCAGGGCTGGGCCTTCTCAGGGCTCACCCCTCCACTTT
>TRBV11-2|-|-|TRBJ1-2
CASSRVPGGAGYGYTF
TGTGCCAGCAGCCGCGTCCCGGGGGGCGCTGGCTATGGCTACACCTTC
>TRBV7-2|TRBD2|-|TRBJ2-7
CASSLTREGYEQYF
TGTGCCAGCAGCCTAACACGGGAGGGATACGAGCAGTACTTC
>TRBV7-2|TRBD2|-|TRBJ2-7
CASSYSGTSYEQYF
TGTGCCAGCAGCTATAGCGGGACCTCCTACGAGCAGTACTTC
>TRBV27|-|-|TRBJ2-1
CASSDGSSYNEQFF
TGTGCCAGTAGCGACGGAAGCTCCTACAATGAGCAGTTCTTC
>TRBV18|-|-|TRBJ1-3
CASSPTEGAGNTIYF
TGTGCCAGCTCACCTACTGAAGGGGCTGGAAACACCATATATTTT
>TRBV18|-|-|TRBJ2-7
CASSPPTASSYEQYF
TGTGCCAGCTCACCCCCGACAGCCAGCTCCTACGAGCAGTACTTC
>TRBV10-3|-|-|TRBJ2-3
CAIGATDTQYF
TGTGCCATTGGGGCCACAGATACGCAGTATTTT
>TRBV28|-|-|TRBJ1-2
CASSLGLKNYGYTF
TGTGCCAGCAGTTTAGGACTGAAGAACTATGGCTACACCTTC
>TRBV28|TRBD1|few|TRBJ1-2
CASSSSGTGDRYGYTF
TGTGCCAGCAGTTCATCCGGGACAGGGGATCGGTATGGCTACACCTTC
>TRBV6-5|-|-|TRBJ1-1
CASRLDRPATEAFF
TGTGCCAGCAGGCTGGACAGACCGGCCACTGAAGCTTTCTTT
>TRBV28|TRBD1|-|TRBJ1-1
CASSSTGTGGTEAFF
TGTGCCAGCAGTTCAACCGGGACAGGGGGAACTGAAGCTTTCTTT
>TRBV5-1|-|-|TRBJ1-3
CASSLDGVTGNTIYF
TGCGCCAGCAGCTTGGACGGAGTCACTGGAAACACCATATATTTT
>TRBV5-1|TRBD1|-|TRBJ1-1
CASSETGVTNTEAFF
TGCGCCAGCAGCGAGACAGGGGTCACTAACACTGAAGCTTTCTTT
>TRBV9|-|-|TRBJ2-1
CASSVDGLQFF
TGTGCCAGCAGCGTAGACGGGTTACAGTTCTTC
>TRBV4-2|TRBD2|-|TRBJ2-3
CASSQTGTSGTDTQYF
TGTGCCAGCAGCCAAACCGGGACTAGCGGCACAGATACGCAGTATTTT
>TRBV10-3|-|-|TRBJ1-1
CAISPEGDEAFF
TGTGCCATCAGCCCAGAGGGGGATGAAGCTTTCTTT
>TRBV11-3|-|-|TRBJ2-1
CASSLGAREPMNEQFF
TGTGCCAGCAGCTTAGGAGCTAGGGAGCCTATGAATGAGCAGTTCTTC
>TRBV4-1|-|once|TRBJ1-2
CASSQDRGYSYGYTF
TGCGCCAGCAGCCAAGATCGAGGGTATTCCTATGGCTACACCTTC
>TRBV9|-|once|TRBJ2-2
CASSVGGTGELFF
TGTGCCAGCAGCGTGGGAGGCACCGGAGAGCTGTTTTTT
>TRBV7-9|-|-|TRBJ1-3
CASSRAGGTGSGNTIYF
TGTGCCAGCAGCCGGGCGGGGGGCACCGGCTCTGGAAACACCATATATTTT
>TRBV5-6|-|once|TRBJ1-5
CASSPRRGYQPQHF
TGTGCCAGCAGCCCAAGGCGGGGGTACCAGCCCCAGCATTTT
>TRBV10-3|-|-|TRBJ2-3
CAIALVADTQYF
TGTGCCATAGCGTTGGTAGCCGATACGCAGTATTTT
>TRBV2|-|-|TRBJ2-3
CASSERRSSTDTQYF
TGTGCCAGCAGTGAGCGGCGGTCTAGCACAGATACGCAGTATTTT
>TRBV27|-|-|TRBJ2-2
CASTRLGWGTGELFF
TGTGCCAGCACCCGACTAGGTTGGGGAACCGGGGAGCTGTTTTTT
>TRBV4-1|-|once|TRBJ2-2
CASSQGGLRGPNTGELFF
TGCGCCAGCAGCCAAGGGGGGCTGAGGGGACCCAACACCGGGGAGCTGTTTTTT
>TRBV5-1|TRBD2|-|TRBJ2-1
CASSLAGSSYNEQFF
TGCGCCAGCAGCTTAGCGGGGAGCTCCTACAATGAGCAGTTCTTC